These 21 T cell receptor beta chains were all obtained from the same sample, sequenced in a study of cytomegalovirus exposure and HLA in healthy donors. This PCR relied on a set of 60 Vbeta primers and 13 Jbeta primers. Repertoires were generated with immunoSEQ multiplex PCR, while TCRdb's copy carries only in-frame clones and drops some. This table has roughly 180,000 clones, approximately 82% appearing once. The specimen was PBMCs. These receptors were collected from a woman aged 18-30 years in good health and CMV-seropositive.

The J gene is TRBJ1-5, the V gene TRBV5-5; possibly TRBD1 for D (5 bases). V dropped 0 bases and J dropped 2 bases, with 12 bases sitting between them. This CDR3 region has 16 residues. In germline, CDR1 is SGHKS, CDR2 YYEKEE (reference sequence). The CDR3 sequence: CASSLGSGLGNQPQHF. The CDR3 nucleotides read TGTGCCAGCAGCTTGGGTTCGGGACTGGGCAATCAGCCCCAGCATTTT.

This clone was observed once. The chain's CDR3 is CASSLVNTEAFF. CDR3 coding DNA: TGTGCCAGCTCTTTAGTGAACACTGAAGCTTTCTTT. The rearrangement uses TRBV18 and TRBJ1-1; no reliable D call. The CDR3 sequence is 12 residues long. CDR1 and CDR2 from the germline V gene are KGHSH and LQKENI. V was cut by 6 bases and J by 0 bases, with 5 bases left in between.

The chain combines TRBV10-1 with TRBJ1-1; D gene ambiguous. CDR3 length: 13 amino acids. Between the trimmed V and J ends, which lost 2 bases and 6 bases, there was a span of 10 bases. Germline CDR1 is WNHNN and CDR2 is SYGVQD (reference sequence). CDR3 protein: CASSELRGSEAFF. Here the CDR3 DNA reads TGCGCCAGCAGTGAGCTTCGAGGATCTGAAGCTTTCTTT.

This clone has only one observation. In DNA, the CDR3 is TGCAGCGCCGCTGGCGGCTCCTACAATGAGCAGTTCTTC. Its translation is CSAAGGSYNEQFF. This chain uses TRBV29-1 with TRBJ2-1; D ambiguous. Trimming shortened V by 7 bases and J by 0 bases, and 10 bases separated the two germline ends. This CDR3 is built from 13 residues. Germline V gene lookup returns CDR1 SQVTM and CDR2 ANQGSEA.

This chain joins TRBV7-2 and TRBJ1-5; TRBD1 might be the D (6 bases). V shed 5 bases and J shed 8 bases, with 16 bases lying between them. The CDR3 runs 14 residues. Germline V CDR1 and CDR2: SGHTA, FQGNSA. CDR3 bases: TGTGCCAGCAGCCTAATAGCAGGGGTAGAGCCCCAGCATTTT. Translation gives CASSLIAGVEPQHF.

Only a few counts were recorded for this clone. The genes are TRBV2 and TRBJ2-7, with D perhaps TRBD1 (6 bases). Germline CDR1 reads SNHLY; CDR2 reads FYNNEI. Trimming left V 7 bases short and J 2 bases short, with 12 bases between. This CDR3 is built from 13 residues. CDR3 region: CASTGVPAYEQYF. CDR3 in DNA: TGTGCCAGCACAGGGGTCCCCGCCTACGAGCAGTACTTC. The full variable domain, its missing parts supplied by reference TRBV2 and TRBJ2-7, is EPEVTQTPSHQVTQMGQEVILRCVPISNHLYFYWYRQILGQKVEFLVSFYNNEISEKSEIFDDQFSVERPDGSNFTLKIRSTKLEDSAMYFCASTGVPAYEQYFGPGTRLTVT.

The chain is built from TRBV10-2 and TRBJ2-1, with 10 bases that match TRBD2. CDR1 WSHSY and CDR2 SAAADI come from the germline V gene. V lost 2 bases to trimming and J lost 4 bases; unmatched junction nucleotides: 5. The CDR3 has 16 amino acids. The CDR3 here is CASSETSGVYYNEQFF. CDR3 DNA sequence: TGCGCCAGCAGTGAGACTAGCGGGGTATATTACAATGAGCAGTTCTTC.

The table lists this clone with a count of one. In DNA form, the CDR3 reads TGCGCCAGCAGTCCCCGGGACACACCTGGAAACACCATATATTTT. Residues: CASSPRDTPGNTIYF. V usage is TRBV10-1 and J usage is TRBJ1-3; maybe TRBD1 (6 bases). CDR1 is WNHNN, CDR2 SYGVQD, per germline (reference sequence). V dropped 5 bases and J dropped 2 bases, with 13 bases sitting between them. CDR3 length: 15 residues.

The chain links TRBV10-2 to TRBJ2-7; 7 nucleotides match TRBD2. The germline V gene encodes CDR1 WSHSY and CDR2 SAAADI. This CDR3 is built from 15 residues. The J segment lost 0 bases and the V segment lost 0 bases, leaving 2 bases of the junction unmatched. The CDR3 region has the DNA TGCGCCAGCAGTGAGTCAAGCGGGGCCTCCTACGAGCAGTACTTC. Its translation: CASSESSGASYEQYF.

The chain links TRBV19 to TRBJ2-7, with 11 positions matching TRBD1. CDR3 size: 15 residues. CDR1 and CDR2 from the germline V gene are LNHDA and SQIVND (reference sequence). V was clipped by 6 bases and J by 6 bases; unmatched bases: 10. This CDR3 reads CASRGPGQGVREQYF. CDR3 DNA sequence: TGTGCCAGTAGGGGCCCGGGACAGGGGGTCCGCGAGCAGTACTTC.

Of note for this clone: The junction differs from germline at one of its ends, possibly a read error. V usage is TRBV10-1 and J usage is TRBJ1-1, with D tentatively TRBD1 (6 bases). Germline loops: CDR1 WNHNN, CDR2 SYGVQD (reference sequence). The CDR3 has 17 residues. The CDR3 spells CASSESWGRGWSCEVFF. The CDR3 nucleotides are TGCGCCAGCAGTGAGTCGTGGGGCAGGGGCTGGTCGTGTGAAGTTTTCTTT.

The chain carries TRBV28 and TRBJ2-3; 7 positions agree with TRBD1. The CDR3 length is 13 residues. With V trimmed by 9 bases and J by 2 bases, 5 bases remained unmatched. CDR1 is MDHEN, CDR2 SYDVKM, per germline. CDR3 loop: CASLQGSTDTQYF. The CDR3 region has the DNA TGTGCCAGTTTACAGGGGTCCACAGATACGCAGTATTTT.

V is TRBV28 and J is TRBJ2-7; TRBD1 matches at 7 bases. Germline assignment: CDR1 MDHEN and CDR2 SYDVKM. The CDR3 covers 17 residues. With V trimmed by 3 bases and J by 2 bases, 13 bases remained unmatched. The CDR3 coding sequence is TGTGCCAGCAGTTTCTACCTACAGGGGTCGCTACCCTACGAGCAGTACTTC. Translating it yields CASSFYLQGSLPYEQYF.

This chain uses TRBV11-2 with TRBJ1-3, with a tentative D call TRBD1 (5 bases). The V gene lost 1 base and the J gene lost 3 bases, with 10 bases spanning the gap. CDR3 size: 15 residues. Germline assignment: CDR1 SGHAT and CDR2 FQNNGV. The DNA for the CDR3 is TGTGCCAGCAGCTTAGGACAGTGGAATGGAAACACCATATATTTT. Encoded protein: CASSLGQWNGNTIYF.

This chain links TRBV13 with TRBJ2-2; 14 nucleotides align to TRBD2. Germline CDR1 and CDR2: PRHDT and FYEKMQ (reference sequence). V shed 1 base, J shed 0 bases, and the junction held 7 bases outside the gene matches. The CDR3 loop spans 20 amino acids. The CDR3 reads CASSLVSGLAGEPNTGELFF. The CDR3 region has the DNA TGTGCCAGCAGCTTAGTTTCGGGACTAGCGGGGGAGCCGAACACCGGGGAGCTGTTTTTT.

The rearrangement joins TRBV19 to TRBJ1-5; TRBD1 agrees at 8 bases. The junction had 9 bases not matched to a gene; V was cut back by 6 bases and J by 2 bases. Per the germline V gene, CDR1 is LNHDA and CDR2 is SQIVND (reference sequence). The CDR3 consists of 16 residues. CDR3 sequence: CASSRQGPGGNQPQHF. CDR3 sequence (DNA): TGTGCCAGTAGCCGACAGGGGCCGGGTGGCAATCAGCCCCAGCATTTT.

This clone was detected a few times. The CDR3: CASSLHASSYNEQFF. CDR3 sequence (DNA): TGTGCCAGCAGCTTGCACGCGAGCTCCTACAATGAGCAGTTCTTC. The rearrangement joins TRBV5-4 to TRBJ2-1, with D unclear. V was trimmed by 1 base and J by 0 bases, leaving 8 bases between them. There are 15 residues in the CDR3. Looked up from germline, CDR1 is SGHNT and CDR2 is YYREEE (reference sequence).

The chain's CDR3 is CASSSGLAKNEQFF. The CDR3 DNA is TGTGCCAGCAGCTCGGGACTAGCGAAAAATGAGCAGTTCTTC. This rearrangement joins TRBV5-4 to TRBJ2-1; the match to TRBD2 covers 10 bases. In germline, CDR1 is SGHNT, CDR2 YYREEE (reference sequence). CDR3 length equals 14 residues. Unmatched junction bases numbered 4, after V lost 3 bases and J lost 7 bases.

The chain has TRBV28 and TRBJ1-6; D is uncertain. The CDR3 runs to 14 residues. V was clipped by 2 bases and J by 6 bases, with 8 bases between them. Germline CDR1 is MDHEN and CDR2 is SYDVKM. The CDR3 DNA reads TGTGCCAGCAGTTTAGAGTTTATTAATTCACCCCTCCACTTT. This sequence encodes CASSLEFINSPLHF.

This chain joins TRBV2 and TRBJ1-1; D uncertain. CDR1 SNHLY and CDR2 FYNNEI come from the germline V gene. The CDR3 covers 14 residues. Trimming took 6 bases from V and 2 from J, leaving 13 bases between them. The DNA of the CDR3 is TGTGCCAGCAGAAGTCTCGGACTCAACACTGAAGCTTTCTTT. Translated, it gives CASRSLGLNTEAFF.

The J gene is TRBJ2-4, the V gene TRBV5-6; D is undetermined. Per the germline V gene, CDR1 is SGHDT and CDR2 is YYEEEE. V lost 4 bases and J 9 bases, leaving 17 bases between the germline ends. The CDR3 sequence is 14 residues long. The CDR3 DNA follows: TGTGCCAGCAGCGCCTCGGTTCTATTCGGCATTCAGTACTTC. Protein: CASSASVLFGIQYF.